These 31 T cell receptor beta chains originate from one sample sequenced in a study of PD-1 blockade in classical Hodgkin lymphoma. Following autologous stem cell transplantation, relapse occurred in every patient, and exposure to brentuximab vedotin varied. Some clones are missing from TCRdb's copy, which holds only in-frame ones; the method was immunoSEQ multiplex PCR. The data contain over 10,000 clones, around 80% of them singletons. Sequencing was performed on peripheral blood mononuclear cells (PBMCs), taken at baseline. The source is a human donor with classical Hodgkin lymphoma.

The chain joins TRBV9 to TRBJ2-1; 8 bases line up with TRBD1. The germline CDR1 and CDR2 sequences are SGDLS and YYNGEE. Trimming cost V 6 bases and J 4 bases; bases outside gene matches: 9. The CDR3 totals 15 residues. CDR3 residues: CASTQGAVAYNEQFF. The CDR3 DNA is TGTGCCAGCACCCAGGGGGCGGTTGCTTACAATGAGCAGTTCTTC.

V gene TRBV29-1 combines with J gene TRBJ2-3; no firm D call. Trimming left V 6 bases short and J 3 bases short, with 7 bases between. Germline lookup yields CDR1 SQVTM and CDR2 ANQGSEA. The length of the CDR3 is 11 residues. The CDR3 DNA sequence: TGCAGCGTCGATAGAACAGATACGCAGTATTTT. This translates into CSVDRTDTQYF.

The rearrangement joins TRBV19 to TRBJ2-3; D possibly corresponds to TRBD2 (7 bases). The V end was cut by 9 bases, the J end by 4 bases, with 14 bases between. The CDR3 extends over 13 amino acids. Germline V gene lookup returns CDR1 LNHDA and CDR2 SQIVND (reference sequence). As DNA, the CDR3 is TGTGCCAGCAACCGGGGGGCGGCAGATACGCAGTATTTT. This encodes CASNRGAADTQYF.

DNA for the CDR3: TGTGCCAGCAGCTTGGGACTAGCGGGCACAGATACGCAGTATTTT. Amino acid sequence: CASSLGLAGTDTQYF. The rearrangement links TRBV5-4 to TRBJ2-3, with 9 bases lining up with TRBD2. J was trimmed by 1 base and V by 0 bases; bases with no gene match: 0. Per the germline V gene, CDR1 is SGHNT and CDR2 is YYREEE (reference sequence). This CDR3 has 15 amino acids.

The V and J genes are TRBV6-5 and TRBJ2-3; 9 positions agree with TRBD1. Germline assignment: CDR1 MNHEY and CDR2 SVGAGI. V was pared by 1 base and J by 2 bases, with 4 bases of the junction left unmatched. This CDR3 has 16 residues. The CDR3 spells CASSYFGTGHTDTQYF. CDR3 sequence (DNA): TGTGCCAGCAGTTACTTCGGGACAGGGCACACAGATACGCAGTATTTT.

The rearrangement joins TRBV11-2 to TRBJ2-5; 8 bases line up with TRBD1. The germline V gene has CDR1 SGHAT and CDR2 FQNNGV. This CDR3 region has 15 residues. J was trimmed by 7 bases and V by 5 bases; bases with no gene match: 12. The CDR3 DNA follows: TGTGCCAGCAGCGTCGGGACAGGCCCTCGGGTGACCCAGTACTTC. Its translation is CASSVGTGPRVTQYF.

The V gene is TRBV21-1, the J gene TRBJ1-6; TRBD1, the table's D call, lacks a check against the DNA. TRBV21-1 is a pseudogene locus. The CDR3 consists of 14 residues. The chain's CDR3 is CASSKQGCNSPLHF. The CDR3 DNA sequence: TGTGCCAGCAGCAAACAGGGGTGCAATTCACCCCTCCACTTT.

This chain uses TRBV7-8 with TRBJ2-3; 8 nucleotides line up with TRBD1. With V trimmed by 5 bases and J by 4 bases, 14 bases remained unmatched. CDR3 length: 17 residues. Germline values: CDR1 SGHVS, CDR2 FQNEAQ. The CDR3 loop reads CASSQLRTGKVADTQYF. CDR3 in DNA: TGTGCCAGCAGCCAACTTAGGACAGGGAAGGTCGCAGATACGCAGTATTTT.

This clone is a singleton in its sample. CDR3 region: CASSWGQGITEAFF. The CDR3 region has the DNA TGTGCCAGCAGCTGGGGACAGGGGATCACTGAAGCTTTCTTT. The V call is TRBV7-9, the J call TRBJ1-1, with 10 bases identical to TRBD1. This CDR3 is built from 14 residues. Germline assignment: CDR1 SEHNR and CDR2 FQNEAQ (reference sequence). J was trimmed by 4 bases and V by 4 bases; bases with no gene match: 3.

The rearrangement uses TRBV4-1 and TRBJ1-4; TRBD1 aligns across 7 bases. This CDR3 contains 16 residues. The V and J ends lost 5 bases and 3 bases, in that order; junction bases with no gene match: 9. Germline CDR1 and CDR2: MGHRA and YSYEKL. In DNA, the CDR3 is TGCGCCAGCAGCGGATCAACAGGGGCGGCTAATGAAAAACTGTTTTTT. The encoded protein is CASSGSTGAANEKLFF.

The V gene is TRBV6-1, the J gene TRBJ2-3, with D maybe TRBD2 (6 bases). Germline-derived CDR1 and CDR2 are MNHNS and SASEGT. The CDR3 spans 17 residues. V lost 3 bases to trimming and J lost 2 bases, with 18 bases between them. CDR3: CASSERDFARPTDTQYF. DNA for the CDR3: TGTGCCAGCAGTGAGAGGGACTTCGCCCGGCCCACAGATACGCAGTATTTT.

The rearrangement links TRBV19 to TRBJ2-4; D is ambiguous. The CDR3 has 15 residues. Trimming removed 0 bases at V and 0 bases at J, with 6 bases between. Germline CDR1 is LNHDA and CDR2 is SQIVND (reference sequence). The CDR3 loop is CASSIDLVAKNIQYF. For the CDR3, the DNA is TGTGCCAGTAGTATAGATCTAGTAGCCAAAAACATTCAGTACTTC.

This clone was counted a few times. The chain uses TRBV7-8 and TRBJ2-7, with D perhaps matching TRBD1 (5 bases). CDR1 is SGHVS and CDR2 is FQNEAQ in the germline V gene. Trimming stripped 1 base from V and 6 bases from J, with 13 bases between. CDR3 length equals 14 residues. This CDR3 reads CASSLEVSGFEQYF. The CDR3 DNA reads TGTGCCAGCAGCTTAGAAGTTTCAGGGTTCGAGCAGTACTTC.

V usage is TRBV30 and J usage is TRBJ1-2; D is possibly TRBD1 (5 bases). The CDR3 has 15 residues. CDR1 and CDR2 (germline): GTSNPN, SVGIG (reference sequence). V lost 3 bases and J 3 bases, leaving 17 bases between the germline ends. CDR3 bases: TGTGCCTGGAGGATACCGACAGCCATTTACTATGGCTACACCTTC. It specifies CAWRIPTAIYYGYTF.

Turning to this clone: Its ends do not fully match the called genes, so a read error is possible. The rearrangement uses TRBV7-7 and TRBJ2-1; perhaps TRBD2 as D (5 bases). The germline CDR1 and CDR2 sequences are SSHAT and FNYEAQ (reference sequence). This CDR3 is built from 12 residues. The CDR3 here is CASSSGGGEQFF. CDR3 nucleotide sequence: TGTGCTAGCAGCTCCGGCGGAGGTGAGCAGTTCTTC.

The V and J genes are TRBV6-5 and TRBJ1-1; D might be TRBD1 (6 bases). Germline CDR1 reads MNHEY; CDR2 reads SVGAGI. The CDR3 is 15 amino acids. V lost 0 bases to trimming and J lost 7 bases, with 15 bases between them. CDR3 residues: CASSYSSGGTGEAFF. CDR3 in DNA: TGTGCCAGCAGTTACTCCAGCGGGGGCACAGGTGAAGCTTTCTTT.

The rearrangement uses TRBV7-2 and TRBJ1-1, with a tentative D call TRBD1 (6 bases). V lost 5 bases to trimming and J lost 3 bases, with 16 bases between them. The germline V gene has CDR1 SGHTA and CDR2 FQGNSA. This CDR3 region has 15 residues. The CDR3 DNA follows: TGTGCCAGCAGCCCCCACACAGGGTTTCACACTGAAGCTTTCTTT. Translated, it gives CASSPHTGFHTEAFF.

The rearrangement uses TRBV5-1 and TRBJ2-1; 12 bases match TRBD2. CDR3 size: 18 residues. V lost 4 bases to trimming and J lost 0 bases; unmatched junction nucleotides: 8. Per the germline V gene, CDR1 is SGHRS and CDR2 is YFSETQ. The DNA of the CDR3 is TGCGCCAGCAGCGGACTAGCGGGGCTTACTGGCTCCTACAATGAGCAGTTCTTC. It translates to CASSGLAGLTGSYNEQFF.

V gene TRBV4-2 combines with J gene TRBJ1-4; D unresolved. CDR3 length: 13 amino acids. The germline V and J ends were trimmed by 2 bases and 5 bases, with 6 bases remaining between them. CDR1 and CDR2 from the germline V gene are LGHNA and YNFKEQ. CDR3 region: CASSQSQNEKLFF. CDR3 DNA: TGTGCCAGCAGCCAATCACAGAATGAAAAACTGTTTTTT.

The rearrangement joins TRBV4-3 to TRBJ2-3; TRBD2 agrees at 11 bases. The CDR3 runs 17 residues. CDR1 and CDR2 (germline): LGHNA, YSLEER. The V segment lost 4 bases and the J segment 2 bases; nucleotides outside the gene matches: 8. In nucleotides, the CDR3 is TGCGCCAGCAGCCCTCATAGCGGGAGGGCTAACACAGATACGCAGTATTTT. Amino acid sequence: CASSPHSGRANTDTQYF.

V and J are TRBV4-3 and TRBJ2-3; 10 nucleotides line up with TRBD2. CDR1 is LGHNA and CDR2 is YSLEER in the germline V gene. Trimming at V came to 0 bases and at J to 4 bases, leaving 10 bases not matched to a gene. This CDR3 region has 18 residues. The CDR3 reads CASSQDHLAGVIADTQYF. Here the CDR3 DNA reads TGCGCCAGCAGCCAAGATCACCTAGCGGGAGTTATCGCAGATACGCAGTATTTT.

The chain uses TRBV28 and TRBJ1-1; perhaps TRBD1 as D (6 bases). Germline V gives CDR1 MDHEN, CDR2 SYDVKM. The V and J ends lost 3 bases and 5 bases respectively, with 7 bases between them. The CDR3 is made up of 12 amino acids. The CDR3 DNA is TGTGCCAGCAGTTTTAGGGGGACTGAAGCTTTCTTT. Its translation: CASSFRGTEAFF.

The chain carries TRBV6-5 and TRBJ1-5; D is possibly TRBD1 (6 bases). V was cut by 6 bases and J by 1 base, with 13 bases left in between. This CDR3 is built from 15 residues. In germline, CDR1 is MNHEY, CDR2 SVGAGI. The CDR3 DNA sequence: TGTGCCAGCAGAAAACAGGGTAGCAGCAATCAGCCCCAGCATTTT. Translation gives CASRKQGSSNQPQHF.

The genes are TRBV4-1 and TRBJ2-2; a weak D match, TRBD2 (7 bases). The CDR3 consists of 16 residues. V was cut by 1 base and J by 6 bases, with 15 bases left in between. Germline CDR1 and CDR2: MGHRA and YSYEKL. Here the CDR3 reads CASSQVVGGGAGELFF. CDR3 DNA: TGCGCCAGCAGCCAAGTGGTGGGAGGGGGAGCCGGGGAGCTGTTTTTT.

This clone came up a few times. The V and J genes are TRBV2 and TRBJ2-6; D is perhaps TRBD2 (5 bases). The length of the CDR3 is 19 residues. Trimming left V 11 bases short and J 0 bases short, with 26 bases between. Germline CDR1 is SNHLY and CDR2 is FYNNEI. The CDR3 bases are TGTGCCTGCCAGCCTGGAGGCCTTACCGCATCCTCTGGGGCCAACGTCCTGACTTTC. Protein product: CACQPGGLTASSGANVLTF.

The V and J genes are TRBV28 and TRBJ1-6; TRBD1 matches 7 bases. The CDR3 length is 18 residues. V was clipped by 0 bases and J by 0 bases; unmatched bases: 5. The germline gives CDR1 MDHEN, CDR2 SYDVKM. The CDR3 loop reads CASSLWPGGSSYNSPLHF. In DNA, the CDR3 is TGTGCCAGCAGTTTATGGCCAGGGGGGAGCTCCTATAATTCACCCCTCCACTTT.

The CDR3 DNA reads as TGTGCCAGCAGCTACGGGACAGTTAAGAACACTGAAGCTTTCTTT. Protein product: CASSYGTVKNTEAFF. This chain connects TRBV11-2 to TRBJ1-1; 7 nucleotides align to TRBD1. The CDR3 totals 15 residues. Trimming removed 4 bases from V and 1 base from J; junction bases left unmatched: 6. The germline V gene encodes CDR1 SGHAT and CDR2 FQNNGV.

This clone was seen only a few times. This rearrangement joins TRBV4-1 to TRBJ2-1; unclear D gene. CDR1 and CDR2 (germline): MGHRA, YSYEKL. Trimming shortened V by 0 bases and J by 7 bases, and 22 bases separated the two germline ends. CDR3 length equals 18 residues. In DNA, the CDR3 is TGCGCCAGCAGCCAAGATCAAAGTACCAGCCACTACGGGAATGAGCAGTTCTTC. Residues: CASSQDQSTSHYGNEQFF.

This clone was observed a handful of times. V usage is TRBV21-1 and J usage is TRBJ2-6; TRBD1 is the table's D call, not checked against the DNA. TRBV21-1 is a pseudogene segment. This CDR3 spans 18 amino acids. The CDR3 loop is CASSKESCKGTGANVLTF. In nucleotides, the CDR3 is TGTGCCAGCAGCAAAGAAAGTTGCAAGGGGACTGGGGCCAACGTCCTGACTTTC.

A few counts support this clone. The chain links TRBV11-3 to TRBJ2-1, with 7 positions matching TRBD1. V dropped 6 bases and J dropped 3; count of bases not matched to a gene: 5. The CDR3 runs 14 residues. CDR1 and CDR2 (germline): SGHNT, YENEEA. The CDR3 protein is CASSTGDNYNEQFF. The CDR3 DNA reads TGTGCCAGCAGTACAGGGGACAACTACAATGAGCAGTTCTTC.

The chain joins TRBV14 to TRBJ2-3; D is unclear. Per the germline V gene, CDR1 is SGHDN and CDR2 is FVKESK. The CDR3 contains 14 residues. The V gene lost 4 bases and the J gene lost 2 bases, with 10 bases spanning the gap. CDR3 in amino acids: CASSPGPFTDTQYF. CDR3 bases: TGTGCCAGCAGCCCCGGGCCCTTCACAGATACGCAGTATTTT. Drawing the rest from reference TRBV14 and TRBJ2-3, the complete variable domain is EAGVTQFPSHSVIEKGQTVTLRCDPISGHDNLYWYRRVMGKEIKFLLHFVKESKQDESGMPNNRFLAERTGGTYSTLKVQPAELEDSGVYFCASSPGPFTDTQYFGPGTRLTVL.